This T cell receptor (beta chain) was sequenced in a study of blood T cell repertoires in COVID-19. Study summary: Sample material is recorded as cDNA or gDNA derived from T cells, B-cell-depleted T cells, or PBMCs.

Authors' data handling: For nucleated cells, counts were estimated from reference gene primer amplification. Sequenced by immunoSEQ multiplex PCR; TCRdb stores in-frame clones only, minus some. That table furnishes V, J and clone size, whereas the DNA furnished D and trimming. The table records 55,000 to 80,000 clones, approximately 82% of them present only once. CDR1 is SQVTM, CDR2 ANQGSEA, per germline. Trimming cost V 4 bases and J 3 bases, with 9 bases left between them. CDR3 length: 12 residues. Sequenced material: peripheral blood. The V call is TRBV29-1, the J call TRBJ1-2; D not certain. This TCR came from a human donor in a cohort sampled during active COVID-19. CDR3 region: CSVGGGDYGYTF. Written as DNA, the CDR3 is TGCAGCGTTGGCGGCGGGGACTATGGCTACACCTTC.